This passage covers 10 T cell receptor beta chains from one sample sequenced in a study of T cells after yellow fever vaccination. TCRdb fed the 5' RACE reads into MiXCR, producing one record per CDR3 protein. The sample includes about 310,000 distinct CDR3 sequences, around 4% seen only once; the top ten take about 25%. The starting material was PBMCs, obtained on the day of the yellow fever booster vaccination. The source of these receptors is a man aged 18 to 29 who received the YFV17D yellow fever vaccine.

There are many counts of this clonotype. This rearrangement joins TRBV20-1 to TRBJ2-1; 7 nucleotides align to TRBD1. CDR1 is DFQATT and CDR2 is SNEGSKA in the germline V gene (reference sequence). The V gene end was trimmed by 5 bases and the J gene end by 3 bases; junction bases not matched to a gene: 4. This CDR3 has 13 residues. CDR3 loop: CSAEGAVYNEQFF. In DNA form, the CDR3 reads TGCAGTGCTGAGGGGGCTGTCTACAATGAGCAGTTCTTC.

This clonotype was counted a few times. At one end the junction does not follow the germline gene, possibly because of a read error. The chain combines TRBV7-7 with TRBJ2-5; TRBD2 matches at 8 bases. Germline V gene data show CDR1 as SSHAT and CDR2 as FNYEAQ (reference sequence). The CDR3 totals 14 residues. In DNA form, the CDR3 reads TGTGCTAGCAGCGGGGGACCCGCTAAGGAGACCCAGTACTTC. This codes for CASSGGPAKETQYF.

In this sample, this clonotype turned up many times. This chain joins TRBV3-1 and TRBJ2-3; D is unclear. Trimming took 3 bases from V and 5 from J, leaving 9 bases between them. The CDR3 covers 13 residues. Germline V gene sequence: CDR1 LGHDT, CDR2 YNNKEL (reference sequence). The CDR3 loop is CASSQIGGDTQYF. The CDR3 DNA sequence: TGTGCCAGCAGCCAGATCGGTGGAGATACGCAGTATTTT.

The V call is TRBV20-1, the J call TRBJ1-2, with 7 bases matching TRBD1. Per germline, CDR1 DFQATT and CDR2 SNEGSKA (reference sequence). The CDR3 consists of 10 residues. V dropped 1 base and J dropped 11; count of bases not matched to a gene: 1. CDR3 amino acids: CSARATGYTF. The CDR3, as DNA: TGCAGTGCTAGAGCGACAGGGTACACCTTC.

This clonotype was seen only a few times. This CDR3 reads CASSLFDAGTTEAFF. CDR3 nucleotide sequence: TGCGCCAGCAGCTTGTTCGACGCAGGGACCACTGAAGCTTTCTTT. The rearrangement uses TRBV5-1 and TRBJ1-1; TRBD1 might be the D (5 bases). The CDR3 extends over 15 amino acids. Trimming left V 1 base short and J 4 bases short, with 14 bases between. The V gene's germline CDR1 is SGHRS and CDR2 YFSETQ.

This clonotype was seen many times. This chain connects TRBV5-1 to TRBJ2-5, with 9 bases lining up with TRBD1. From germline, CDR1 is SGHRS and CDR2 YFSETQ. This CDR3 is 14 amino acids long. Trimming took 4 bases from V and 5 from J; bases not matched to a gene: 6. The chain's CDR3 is CASSPRDRVETQYF. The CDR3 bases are TGCGCCAGCAGCCCGCGGGACAGGGTGGAGACCCAGTACTTC.

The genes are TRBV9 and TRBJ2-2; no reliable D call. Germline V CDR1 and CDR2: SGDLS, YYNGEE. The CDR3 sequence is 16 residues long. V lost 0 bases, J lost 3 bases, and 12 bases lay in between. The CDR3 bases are TGTGCCAGCAGCGTAGCCCCGAATTTGCACACCGGGGAGCTGTTTTTT. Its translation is CASSVAPNLHTGELFF.

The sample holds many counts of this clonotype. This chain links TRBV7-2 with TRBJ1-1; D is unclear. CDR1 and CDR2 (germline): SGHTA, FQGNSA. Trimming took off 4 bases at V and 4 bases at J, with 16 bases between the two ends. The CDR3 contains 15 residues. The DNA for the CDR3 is TGTGCCAGCAGCTCGGATTGGGAGGGTACCACTGAAGCTTTCTTT. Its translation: CASSSDWEGTTEAFF.

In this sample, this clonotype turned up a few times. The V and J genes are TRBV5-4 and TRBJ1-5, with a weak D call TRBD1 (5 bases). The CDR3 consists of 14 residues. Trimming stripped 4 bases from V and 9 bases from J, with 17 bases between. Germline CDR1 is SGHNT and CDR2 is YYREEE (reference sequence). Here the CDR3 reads CASSGRDPITPQHF. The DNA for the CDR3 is TGTGCCAGCAGCGGCAGGGACCCAATCACGCCCCAGCATTTT.

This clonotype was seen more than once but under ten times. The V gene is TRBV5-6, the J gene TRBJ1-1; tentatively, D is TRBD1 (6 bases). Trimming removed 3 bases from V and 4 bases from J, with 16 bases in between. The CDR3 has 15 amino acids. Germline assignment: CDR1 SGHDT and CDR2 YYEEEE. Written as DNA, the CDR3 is TGTGCCAGCAGCTCGAGGGGGGGCCGGAGCACTGAAGCTTTCTTT. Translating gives CASSSRGGRSTEAFF.